The 27 T cell receptor beta chains below were found in one sample sequenced in a study of blood T cell repertoires in COVID-19. Only in-frame clones appear in the TCRdb table, and some are missing; sequencing was by immunoSEQ multiplex PCR. The repertoire holds about 140,000 clones, with about 79% as singletons. Sequencing input: peripheral blood. The receptors were gathered from a woman aged 80 or older with active or convalescent COVID-19.

The chain uses TRBV5-4 and TRBJ2-3; 8 positions agree with TRBD2. This CDR3 has 16 residues. Unmatched junction bases numbered 6, after V lost 0 bases and J lost 3 bases. Germline CDR1 SGHNT, CDR2 YYREEE (reference sequence). CDR3 DNA: TGTGCCAGCAGCTTGGGGGTAGCGGGAAGGACAGATACGCAGTATTTT. This encodes CASSLGVAGRTDTQYF.

The chain links TRBV18 to TRBJ1-5, with 8 bases that match TRBD1. Germline values: CDR1 KGHSH, CDR2 LQKENI. J was trimmed by 2 bases and V by 4 bases; bases with no gene match: 4. This CDR3 region has 15 residues. The CDR3 region has the DNA TGTGCCAGCTCACAAATGACAGGGGGCAATCAGCCCCAGCATTTT. Its protein product is CASSQMTGGNQPQHF.

The chain uses TRBV28 and TRBJ1-1; TRBD1 might be the D (5 bases). Trimming took 5 bases from V and 0 from J, leaving 13 bases between them. Looked up from germline, CDR1 is MDHEN and CDR2 is SYDVKM. The CDR3 extends over 15 amino acids. The DNA for the CDR3 is TGTGCCAGCAGTCCGCCTGGACAAGTGAACACTGAAGCTTTCTTT. This sequence encodes CASSPPGQVNTEAFF.

The CDR3 loop is CASKGPGGSEAFF. Written as DNA, the CDR3 is TGTGCCAGTAAGGGCCCTGGGGGCTCGGAAGCTTTCTTT. V gene TRBV19 combines with J gene TRBJ1-1; a weak D match, TRBD1 (6 bases). Per the germline V gene, CDR1 is LNHDA and CDR2 is SQIVND (reference sequence). The CDR3 covers 13 residues. Trimming stripped 7 bases from V and 8 bases from J, with 17 bases between.

The rearrangement uses TRBV3-1 (or the pseudogene TRBV3-2) and TRBJ2-3, with D perhaps matching TRBD2 (6 bases). The CDR3 has 14 residues. Trimming took off 3 bases at V and 4 bases at J, with 11 bases between the two ends. Germline-derived CDR1 and CDR2 are LGHDT and YNNKEL (reference sequence). CDR3 region: CASSHLASPDTQYF. CDR3 bases: TGTGCCAGCAGCCATCTAGCGTCCCCAGATACGCAGTATTTT.

The rearrangement links TRBV4-2 to TRBJ2-3; 11 nucleotides agree with TRBD2. Germline trimming cut 0 bases from V and 6 bases from J; bases unmatched to any gene: 8. The CDR3 has 17 amino acids. Germline V CDR1 and CDR2: LGHNA, YNFKEQ. CDR3 in amino acids: CASSQEGTSGTGDTQYF. The CDR3, as DNA: TGTGCCAGCAGCCAAGAGGGGACTAGCGGTACCGGGGATACGCAGTATTTT.

This chain joins TRBV5-1 and TRBJ1-1; D may be TRBD1 (5 bases). This CDR3 is 15 amino acids long. Germline V lookup: CDR1 SGHRS, CDR2 YFSETQ. V was clipped by 6 bases and J by 5 bases, with 20 bases between them. CDR3 DNA sequence: TGCGCCAGCAAAACCCAGGCCGGGGGACGAACTGAAGCTTTCTTT. Its protein is CASKTQAGGRTEAFF.

The genes are TRBV7-2 and TRBJ2-5; D remains unclear. V lost 5 bases to trimming and J lost 1 base, with 8 bases between them. The germline V gene has CDR1 SGHTA and CDR2 FQGNSA. The CDR3 consists of 13 residues. CDR3 sequence (DNA): TGTGCCAGCAGCATAAGACTCCAAGAGACCCAGTACTTC. Its translation: CASSIRLQETQYF.

In the case of this clone: The germline gene is not matched at one end of the junction; a read error may be the cause. The genes are TRBV7-7 and TRBJ2-1; 7 bases fit TRBD2. Per the germline V gene, CDR1 is SSHAT and CDR2 is FNYEAQ (reference sequence). The CDR3 has 12 residues. The CDR3 spells CASSPGGSEQFF. The DNA of the CDR3 is TGTGCTAGCAGCCCGGGGGGAAGTGAGCAGTTCTTC.

The chain recombines TRBV19 with TRBJ1-1, with D perhaps TRBD1 (5 bases). Germline CDR1 is LNHDA and CDR2 is SQIVND (reference sequence). The CDR3 length is 15 residues. V was cut by 5 bases and J by 1 base, with 14 bases left in between. CDR3 sequence reads: CASSLIGGGNTEAFF. The CDR3 region has the DNA TGTGCCAGTAGTCTGATTGGCGGGGGGAACACTGAAGCTTTCTTT.

This chain links TRBV3-1 (or the pseudogene TRBV3-2) with TRBJ2-7, with 14 bases aligning to TRBD2. J gave up 2 bases and V 5 bases, and 2 bases lay outside the gene matches. The CDR3 consists of 15 residues. From germline, CDR1 is LGHDT and CDR2 YNNKEL (reference sequence). CDR3 residues: CASSRLAGGPYEQYF. Here the CDR3 DNA reads TGTGCCAGCAGCAGACTAGCGGGGGGGCCCTACGAGCAGTACTTC.

In this sample, this clone turned up a few times. V gene TRBV6-5 combines with J gene TRBJ1-2, with 8 nucleotides matching TRBD1. The germline V gene has CDR1 MNHEY and CDR2 SVGAGI. V lost 7 bases and J lost 7; bases outside the gene matches: 11. The CDR3 sequence is 14 residues long. The CDR3 loop reads CASTPGPGGGGYTF. DNA of the CDR3: TGTGCCAGCACCCCGGGGCCAGGGGGCGGTGGCTACACCTTC.

CDR3 residues: CASTKDRGGQPQHF. As DNA, the CDR3 is TGTGCCAGCACCAAAGACAGGGGAGGGCAGCCCCAGCATTTT. The chain couples TRBV2 to TRBJ1-5, with 8 nucleotides matching TRBD1. CDR1 and CDR2 from the germline V gene are SNHLY and FYNNEI. There are 14 residues in the CDR3. With V trimmed by 7 bases and J by 7 bases, 9 bases remained unmatched. Full variable domain (rest looked up from reference TRBV2 and TRBJ1-5): EPEVTQTPSHQVTQMGQEVILRCVPISNHLYFYWYRQILGQKVEFLVSFYNNEISEKSEIFDDQFSVERPDGSNFTLKIRSTKLEDSAMYFCASTKDRGGQPQHFGDGTRLSIL.

The chain carries TRBV5-6 and TRBJ1-3, with D possibly matching TRBD1 (5 bases). V lost 0 bases, J lost 3 bases, and 13 bases lay in between. The CDR3 consists of 16 residues. The germline gives CDR1 SGHDT, CDR2 YYEEEE. CDR3 coding DNA: TGTGCCAGCAGCTTGGGGGCAGGGCGTTTTGGAAACACCATATATTTT. It specifies CASSLGAGRFGNTIYF.

The chain carries TRBV27 and TRBJ2-6; no reliable D call. Germline V gene sequence: CDR1 MNHEY, CDR2 SMNVEV (reference sequence). The V gene lost 4 bases and the J gene lost 2 bases, with 6 bases spanning the gap. The CDR3 totals 14 residues. CDR3 nucleotide sequence: TGTGCCAGCAGTTCGGTCACTGGGGCCAACGTCCTGACTTTC. Translated, it gives CASSSVTGANVLTF. Filled out from reference TRBV27 and TRBJ2-6, the complete variable domain reads EAQVTQNPRYLITVTGKKLTVTCSQNMNHEYMSWYRQDPGLGLRQIYYSMNVEVTDKGDVPEGYKVSRKEKRNFPLILESPSPNQTSLYFCASSSVTGANVLTFGAGSRLTVL.

This clone was observed once. This chain links TRBV29-1 with TRBJ2-1; no reliable D call. Looked up from germline, CDR1 is SQVTM and CDR2 is ANQGSEA. Trimming left V 6 bases short and J 6 bases short, with 18 bases between. This CDR3 is 14 amino acids long. CDR3 nucleotide sequence: TGCAGCGTCGACAAGGTTGTACGCCCCAATGAGCAGTTCTTC. Translation gives CSVDKVVRPNEQFF.

The chain employs TRBV28 and TRBJ2-7; a weak D match, TRBD2 (7 bases). CDR3 length equals 13 residues. Germline loops: CDR1 MDHEN, CDR2 SYDVKM. V gave up 7 bases and J gave up 3 bases, with 13 bases separating them. This CDR3 reads CASTQGGGYEQYF. Written as DNA, the CDR3 is TGTGCCAGCACCCAGGGAGGGGGCTACGAGCAGTACTTC.

The V gene is TRBV7-8, the J gene TRBJ1-2, with a tentative D call TRBD1 (5 bases). The CDR3 is 14 amino acids. Germline-derived CDR1 and CDR2 are SGHVS and FQNEAQ. Trimming took off 5 bases at V and 4 bases at J, with 14 bases between the two ends. The DNA for the CDR3 is TGTGCCAGCAGCACCAAAACAGGTTTCTATGGCTACACCTTC. Residues: CASSTKTGFYGYTF.

The V gene is TRBV15, the J gene TRBJ2-5; a weak D match, TRBD2 (5 bases). Per germline, CDR1 LNHNV and CDR2 YYDKDF (reference sequence). V dropped 3 bases and J dropped 8 bases, with 13 bases sitting between them. CDR3 length: 13 residues. In nucleotides, the CDR3 is TGTGCCACCAGCAGGGACGGGGAATCAACCCAGTACTTC. Protein sequence: CATSRDGESTQYF.

The chain joins TRBV11-2 to TRBJ2-7; 7 bases line up with TRBD2. V lost 5 bases and J lost 4; bases outside the gene matches: 5. CDR1 SGHAT and CDR2 FQNNGV come from the germline V gene. CDR3 length: 13 amino acids. This CDR3 is CASSRTSGYEQYF. The CDR3 DNA reads as TGTGCCAGCAGCCGGACTAGTGGATACGAGCAGTACTTC.

The rearrangement links TRBV6-5 to TRBJ1-2; tentatively, D is TRBD1 (6 bases). The CDR3 sequence is 16 residues long. Looked up from germline, CDR1 is MNHEY and CDR2 is SVGAGI. Trimming shortened V by 0 bases and J by 4 bases, and 15 bases separated the two germline ends. Written as DNA, the CDR3 is TGTGCCAGCAGTTACTCGCAGGGGCCACGTTCCTATGGCTACACCTTC. The encoded protein is CASSYSQGPRSYGYTF.

This clone was observed a few times. V is TRBV7-9 and J is TRBJ2-7; 7 bases map to TRBD1. V dropped 5 bases and J dropped 3; count of bases not matched to a gene: 10. This CDR3 region has 15 residues. CDR1 and CDR2 from the germline V gene are SEHNR and FQNEAQ (reference sequence). This CDR3 reads CASSLPATGHYEQYF. CDR3 DNA: TGTGCCAGCAGCCTGCCCGCGACAGGGCACTACGAGCAGTACTTC.

V is TRBV28 and J is TRBJ1-5, with 9 bases that match TRBD1. Germline CDR1 is MDHEN and CDR2 is SYDVKM. V gave up 6 bases and J gave up 9 bases; unmatched junction bases: 9. The CDR3 runs to 14 residues. CDR3 DNA sequence: TGTGCCAGCAGAGGACAGGGGACATCCCTGCCCCAGCATTTT. Translation gives CASRGQGTSLPQHF.

This chain uses TRBV30 with TRBJ1-1; D not resolved. This CDR3 is built from 13 residues. Germline V gene sequence: CDR1 GTSNPN, CDR2 SVGIG (reference sequence). Trimming shortened V by 3 bases and J by 3 bases, and 11 bases separated the two germline ends. The CDR3 sequence: CAWSSGGDTEAFF. DNA for the CDR3: TGTGCCTGGAGCTCAGGCGGGGACACTGAAGCTTTCTTT. The full variable domain, its missing parts supplied by reference TRBV30 and TRBJ1-1, is SQTIHQWPATLVQPVGSPLSLECTVEGTSNPNLYWYRQAAGRGLQLLFYSVGIGQISSEVPQNLSASRPQDRQFILSSKKLLLSDSGFYLCAWSSGGDTEAFFGQGTRLTVV.

This chain uses TRBV9 with TRBJ2-7; the match to TRBD1 covers 7 bases. Trimming cost V 4 bases and J 2 bases; bases outside gene matches: 6. CDR3 length: 14 residues. Germline-derived CDR1 and CDR2 are SGDLS and YYNGEE. CDR3 bases: TGTGCCAGCAGCACCGGACAGGCGACCTACGAGCAGTACTTC. It is translated as CASSTGQATYEQYF.

The genes are TRBV2 and TRBJ2-5, with 11 nucleotides matching TRBD2. CDR3 size: 20 residues. Germline V gene lookup returns CDR1 SNHLY and CDR2 FYNNEI. J was trimmed by 5 bases and V by 0 bases; bases with no gene match: 17. CDR3 residues: CASSEALDLRVAGGLETQYF. The CDR3 DNA sequence: TGTGCCAGCAGTGAAGCACTCGACCTGAGGGTAGCGGGGGGGTTGGAGACCCAGTACTTC.

The chain combines TRBV5-1 with TRBJ2-7; 10 bases agree with TRBD2. The ends lost 4 bases at V and 2 bases at J; junction bases unmatched: 12. This CDR3 is built from 17 residues. The V gene's germline CDR1 is SGHRS and CDR2 YFSETQ. The CDR3 DNA is TGCGCCAGCAGCCCTGGTGTGGGGACTAGCGTGGCCTACGAGCAGTACTTC. Translation gives CASSPGVGTSVAYEQYF.